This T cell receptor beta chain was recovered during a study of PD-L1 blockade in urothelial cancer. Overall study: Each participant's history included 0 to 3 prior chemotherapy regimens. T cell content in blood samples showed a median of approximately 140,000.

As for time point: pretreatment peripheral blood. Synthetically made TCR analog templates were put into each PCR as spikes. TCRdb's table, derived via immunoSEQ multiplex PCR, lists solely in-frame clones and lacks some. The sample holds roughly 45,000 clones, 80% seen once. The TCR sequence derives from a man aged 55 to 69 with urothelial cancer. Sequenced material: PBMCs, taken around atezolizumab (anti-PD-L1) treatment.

CDR3 sequence (DNA): TGCGCCAGCAGCTTGGTGCCTAGCGGGGGGCTCGGAGAGACCCAGTACTTC. Amino acids: CASSLVPSGGLGETQYF. The V call is TRBV5-1, the J call TRBJ2-5, with 11 bases aligning to TRBD2. The CDR3 runs to 17 residues. With V trimmed by 0 bases and J by 4 bases, 8 bases remained unmatched. The germline CDR1 and CDR2 sequences are SGHRS and YFSETQ.